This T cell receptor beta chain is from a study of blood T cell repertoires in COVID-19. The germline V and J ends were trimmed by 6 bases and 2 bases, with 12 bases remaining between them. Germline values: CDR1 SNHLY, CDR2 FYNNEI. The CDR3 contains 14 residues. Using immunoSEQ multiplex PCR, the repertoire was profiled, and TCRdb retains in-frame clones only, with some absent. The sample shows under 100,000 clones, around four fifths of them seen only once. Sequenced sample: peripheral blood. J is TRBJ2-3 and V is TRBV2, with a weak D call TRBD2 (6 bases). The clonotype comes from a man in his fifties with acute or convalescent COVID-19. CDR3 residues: CASRGDSFTDTQYF. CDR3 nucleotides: TGTGCCAGCAGGGGGGACTCCTTCACAGATACGCAGTATTTT.